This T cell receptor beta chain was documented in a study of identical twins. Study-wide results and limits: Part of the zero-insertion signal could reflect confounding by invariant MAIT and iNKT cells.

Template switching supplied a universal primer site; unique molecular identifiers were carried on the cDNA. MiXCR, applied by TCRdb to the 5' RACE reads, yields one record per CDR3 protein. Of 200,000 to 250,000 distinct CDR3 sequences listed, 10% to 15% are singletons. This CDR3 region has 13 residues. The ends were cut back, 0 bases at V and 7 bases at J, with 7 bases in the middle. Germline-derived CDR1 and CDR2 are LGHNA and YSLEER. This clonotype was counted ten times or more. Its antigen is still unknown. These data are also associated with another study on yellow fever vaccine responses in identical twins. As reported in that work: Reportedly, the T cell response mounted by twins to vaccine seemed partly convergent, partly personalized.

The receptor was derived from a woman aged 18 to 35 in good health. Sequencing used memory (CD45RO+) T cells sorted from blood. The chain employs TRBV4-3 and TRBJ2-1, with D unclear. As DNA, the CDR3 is TGCGCCAGCAGCCAAGACTATCAGAATGAGCAGTTCTTC. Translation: CASSQDYQNEQFF.